This T cell receptor beta chain was recorded in a study of T cell changes during pregnancy in multiple sclerosis. Profiling relied on immunoSEQ multiplex PCR, and the TCRdb table lists in-frame clones only, not all of them. This sample has fewer than 80,000 clones, with 80% to 95% found just once. This sample comprised peripheral blood, obtained in the third trimester of pregnancy. The clonotype originates from a female donor in good health, enrolled as a control in a pregnancy study.

The CDR3 DNA reads TGTGCCAGTAGCGGACAGGGTGAAGCTTTCTTT. Encoded protein: CASSGQGEAFF. The rearrangement links TRBV19 to TRBJ1-1; 8 nucleotides agree with TRBD1. CDR1 and CDR2 (germline): LNHDA, SQIVND (reference sequence). This CDR3 contains 11 residues. With 6 bases clipped from V and 7 bases from J, the junction kept 1 base outside the gene matches.